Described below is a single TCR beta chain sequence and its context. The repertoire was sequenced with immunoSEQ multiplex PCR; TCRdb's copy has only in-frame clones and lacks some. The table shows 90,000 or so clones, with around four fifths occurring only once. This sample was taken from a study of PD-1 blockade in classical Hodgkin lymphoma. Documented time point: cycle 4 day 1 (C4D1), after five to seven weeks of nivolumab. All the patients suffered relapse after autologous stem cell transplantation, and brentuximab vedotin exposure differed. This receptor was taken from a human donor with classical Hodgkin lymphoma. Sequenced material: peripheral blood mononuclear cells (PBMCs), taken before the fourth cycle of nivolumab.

This CDR3 is CASSYDSNNEKLFF. The CDR3 DNA reads TGTGCCAGCAGTTACGACAGCAATAATGAAAAACTGTTTTTT. The V gene is TRBV6-5, the J gene TRBJ1-4; TRBD1 might be the D (5 bases). This CDR3 contains 14 residues. Trimming removed 2 bases at V and 4 bases at J, with 8 bases between. Germline CDR1 is MNHEY and CDR2 is SVGAGI.